This T cell receptor (beta chain) was identified in a study of shared clonotypes between healthy human individuals. Libraries were prepared by immunoSEQ multiplex PCR; TCRdb keeps only in-frame clonotypes and omits some of them. The sample yields hundreds of thousands of clones, around 96% seen once. As defined, naive CD8 cells were CD45RO-negative and positively selected for CCR7, with terminally differentiated effector memory CD45RA+ cells excluded. In germline, CDR1 is SQVTM, CDR2 ANQGSEA. CDR3 size: 13 residues. Trimming removed 3 bases at V and 0 bases at J, with 8 bases between. Input material: naive CD8+ T cells sorted from blood. This clonotype originated in a man under 40 in good health. The J gene is TRBJ2-5, the V gene TRBV29-1; D remains unclear. Here the CDR3 DNA reads TGCAGCGTTGATCGCGTGAACCAAGAGACCCAGTACTTC. Translation: CSVDRVNQETQYF.